Listed below are T cell receptor beta chains from one sample, sequenced in a study of blood T cell repertoires in COVID-19. Profiling relied on immunoSEQ multiplex PCR, and the TCRdb table lists in-frame clones only, not all of them. The data contain roughly 260,000 clones, about 88% of them seen just once; the ten biggest clones take up approximately 2.1%. What was sequenced was peripheral blood. The receptors derive from a woman aged 40 to 55 who had recovered from COVID-19. The CDR3 runs from the conserved cysteine through the conserved F or W. The order of the fields is clone size, D gene, V gene, J gene, CDR3 protein, CDR3 DNA. The D gene is left open where the match is weak. Clone size is given for some rows only: seen once, a few or many times, or a class if the clone is expanded.

-	TRBD1	TRBV2	TRBJ1-5	CASRAGTGNSNQPQHF	TGTGCCAGCAGGGCGGGGACAGGGAATAGCAATCAGCCCCAGCATTTT
once	-	TRBV29-1	TRBJ1-2	CSVDLNYGYTF	TGCAGCGTTGATTTAAACTATGGCTACACCTTC
-	-	TRBV18	TRBJ2-1	CASSSTTSSYNEQFF	TGTGCCAGCTCATCGACTACCTCCTCCTACAATGAGCAGTTCTTC
-	-	TRBV6-5	TRBJ2-2	CASSYRQAGELFF	TGTGCCAGCAGTTATCGACAGGCCGGGGAGCTGTTTTTT
-	TRBD1	TRBV7-9	TRBJ2-2	CASSHRDRGLNTGELFF	TGTGCCAGCAGCCACCGGGACAGGGGGCTGAACACCGGGGAGCTGTTTTTT
-	TRBD1	TRBV5-1	TRBJ2-7	CASRWDREDHEQYF	TGCGCCAGCAGATGGGACAGGGAGGACCACGAGCAGTACTTC
-	-	TRBV5-1	TRBJ2-7	CASSLAGSYEQYF	TGCGCCAGCAGCTTGGCGGGCTCCTACGAGCAGTACTTC
-	-	TRBV12-3/TRBV12-4	TRBJ2-7	CASSASSYEQYF	TGTGCCAGCAGTGCCAGCTCCTACGAGCAGTACTTC
-	-	TRBV12-3/TRBV12-4	TRBJ2-1	CASSWAIGNEQFF	TGTGCCAGCAGTTGGGCTATCGGTAATGAGCAGTTCTTC
-	TRBD1	TRBV19	TRBJ2-1	CASSRGQGTVIEQFF	TGTGCCAGTAGCCGGGGACAGGGGACTGTAATTGAGCAGTTCTTC
-	TRBD2	TRBV20-1	TRBJ2-1	CSASDLAGVFYNEQFF	TGCAGTGCTAGTGACCTAGCGGGGGTGTTCTACAATGAGCAGTTCTTC
-	TRBD1	TRBV27	TRBJ1-5	CASSLTGVGNQPQHF	TGTGCCAGCAGTCTGACAGGGGTGGGCAATCAGCCCCAGCATTTT
-	TRBD2	TRBV19	TRBJ2-7	CASRPGLAGVTSRYEQYF	TGTGCCAGTAGACCGGGACTAGCGGGAGTTACCAGTAGGTACGAGCAGTACTTC
-	TRBD1	TRBV28	TRBJ1-2	CASTYPGTGGGYGYTF	TGTGCCAGCACCTATCCCGGGACAGGGGGCGGGTATGGCTACACCTTC
-	-	TRBV28	TRBJ1-5	CASSLNLGADQPQHF	TGTGCCAGCAGTTTAAATCTGGGAGCAGATCAGCCCCAGCATTTT
-	-	TRBV27	TRBJ2-2	CASSLTPGRRDGELFF	TGTGCCAGCAGTTTAACTCCCGGTCGACGGGACGGGGAGCTGTTTTTT